These T cell receptor beta chains were read from a single sample in a study of T cell responses to AZD1222 COVID-19 vaccine. Assay: immunoSEQ multiplex PCR; the TCRdb copy retains only in-frame clones and omits some. The profile shows about 110,000 clones, over 85% of them singletons. The sample in question was peripheral blood, obtained on day 0 of MenACWY control vaccination. The receptors derive from an adult in good health. CDR3s include the opening cysteine and the closing phenylalanine or tryptophan. The D gene is left open where the match is weak. Clone size, where shown, is once, few, many, or a class for clones that have expanded.

D gene	V gene	J gene	clone size	CDR3 DNA	CDR3 protein
TRBD1	TRBV19	TRBJ1-3	NA	TGTGCCAGTACCGGCCCCCGGACAGGGAGTGGAAACACCATATATTTT	CASTGPRTGSGNTIYF
NA	TRBV24-1	TRBJ2-1	NA	TGTGCCACCAGTGAAAACAGGGATGAGCAGTTCTTC	CATSENRDEQFF
TRBD1	TRBV5-8	TRBJ1-3	NA	TGTGCCAGCAGCCTGACAGGGCTCTCTGGAAACACCATATATTTT	CASSLTGLSGNTIYF
TRBD1	TRBV6-5	TRBJ2-1	few	TGTGCCAGCAGTTTCCACAGACAGGGGTGGGAGTTCTTC	CASSFHRQGWEFF
NA	TRBV5-4	TRBJ2-2	NA	TGTGCCAGCAGTCCACCCGGGACAATGAACACCGGGGAGCTGTTTTTT	CASSPPGTMNTGELFF
NA	TRBV6-5	TRBJ2-7	NA	TGTGCCAGCAGTTACCTAACAGGGGAGGGAGAGCAGTACTTC	CASSYLTGEGEQYF
NA	TRBV5-1	TRBJ1-6	NA	TGCGCCAGCAGCTTGGCTGGCAGCAGAAATTCACCCCTCCACTTT	CASSLAGSRNSPLHF
NA	TRBV9	TRBJ2-5	NA	TGTGCCAGCAGCGCCCAGGGTATTGGGGAGACCCAGTACTTC	CASSAQGIGETQYF
TRBD2	TRBV11-2	TRBJ2-3	NA	TGTGCCAGCAGCTCGGGGGGGACTAGCACAGATACGCAGTATTTT	CASSSGGTSTDTQYF
TRBD1	TRBV2	TRBJ2-7	once	TGTGCCAGCAGTGGGGGACAGGTTCTCTCCTACGAGCAGTACTTC	CASSGGQVLSYEQYF
NA	TRBV7-6	TRBJ2-1	NA	TGTGCCAGCAGCTTAGAAGTAGATTGGACTTACAATGAGCAGTTCTTC	CASSLEVDWTYNEQFF
TRBD1	TRBV12-3/TRBV12-4	TRBJ1-1	NA	TGTGCCAGCAGCTCGGACAGGGCCACTGAAGCTTTCTTT	CASSSDRATEAFF
NA	TRBV29-1	TRBJ1-1	NA	TGCAGCGTTGAACAGGGGTCTCTCTTCTTT	CSVEQGSLFF
NA	TRBV5-4	TRBJ2-2	NA	TGTGCCAGCAGCTCTGCGCGAGGGGGGGCCGGGGAGCTGTTTTTT	CASSSARGGAGELFF
NA	TRBV11-2	TRBJ2-3	NA	TGTGCCAGCTGCTGGGGACCGGTCACAGATACGCAGTATTTT	CASCWGPVTDTQYF
TRBD1	TRBV4-2	TRBJ2-1	NA	TGTGCCAGCAGCCCTGGACAGGTGAGCTCCTACAATGAGCAGTTCTTC	CASSPGQVSSYNEQFF
NA	TRBV7-2	TRBJ2-5	NA	TGTGCCAGCAGCTTAGAGGCCCGGCAAGAGACCCAGTACTTC	CASSLEARQETQYF
TRBD1	TRBV6-1	TRBJ2-7	NA	TGTGCCAGCAGTGAACCGGCAGGGGGTCGGTACGAGCAGTACTTC	CASSEPAGGRYEQYF